This passage covers 18 T cell receptor beta chains from one sample sequenced in a study of graft-versus-host responses after intestinal transplantation. The table came from immunoSEQ multiplex PCR; TCRdb's copy has only in-frame clones and leaves some out. The sample contains roughly 43,000 clones, approximately 94% of which appear only once. The material sequenced was PBMCs, taken approximately 360 days after intestinal transplant. The receptors stem from a human patient who received an intestinal transplant, so some T cells may come from the graft donor.

This chain links TRBV5-1 with TRBJ2-2; 9 bases align to TRBD1. Per germline, CDR1 SGHRS and CDR2 YFSETQ. The J segment lost 1 base and the V segment lost 5 bases, leaving 3 bases of the junction unmatched. The CDR3 length is 15 residues. The CDR3 spells CASRGQGGNTGELFF. The CDR3 nucleotides read TGCGCCAGCAGGGGACAGGGAGGGAACACCGGGGAGCTGTTTTTT. The full variable domain, with the rest looked up from reference TRBV5-1 and TRBJ2-2, is KAGVTQTPRYLIKTRGQQVTLSCSPISGHRSVSWYQQTPGQGLQFLFEYFSETQRNKGNFPGRFSGRQFSNSRSEMNVSTLELGDSALYLCASRGQGGNTGELFFGEGSRLTVL.

The chain links TRBV28 to TRBJ1-1; D possibly corresponds to TRBD1 (5 bases). Germline CDR1 MDHEN, CDR2 SYDVKM. V was clipped by 5 bases and J by 8 bases, with 15 bases between them. This CDR3 is 13 amino acids long. CDR3 protein: CASSTQIRDEAFF. CDR3 sequence (DNA): TGTGCCAGCAGTACGCAAATCCGGGACGAAGCTTTCTTT.

The V gene is TRBV7-9, the J gene TRBJ1-4; D may be TRBD1 (6 bases). Deletions cut 2 bases from V and 6 bases from J, with 16 bases between. The CDR3 consists of 16 residues. In germline, CDR1 is SEHNR, CDR2 FQNEAQ (reference sequence). CDR3 region: CASSLRGDGSHEKLFF. The CDR3 nucleotides read TGTGCCAGCAGCTTAAGGGGGGACGGTTCGCATGAAAAACTGTTTTTT.

The chain couples TRBV29-1 to TRBJ2-2, with a weak D call TRBD1 (6 bases). Germline V CDR1 and CDR2: SQVTM, ANQGSEA. The CDR3 is made up of 16 amino acids. Trimming stripped 2 bases from V and 1 base from J, with 14 bases between. The CDR3, as DNA: TGCAGCGTTGAAACTTATCAGGGGCTGAACACCGGGGAGCTGTTTTTT. Translating gives CSVETYQGLNTGELFF.

The chain employs TRBV29-1 and TRBJ2-3; D possibly corresponds to TRBD2 (6 bases). V lost 2 bases to trimming and J lost 3 bases, with 12 bases between them. The germline V gene encodes CDR1 SQVTM and CDR2 ANQGSEA. The CDR3 spans 14 residues. For the CDR3, the DNA is TGCAGCGTTGAACCCGGGAGTGGGACAGATACGCAGTATTTT. This sequence encodes CSVEPGSGTDTQYF.

V usage is TRBV6-6 and J usage is TRBJ2-7, with D possibly being TRBD1 (5 bases). This CDR3 contains 14 residues. Trimming took 0 bases from V and 1 from J, leaving 7 bases between them. The germline CDR1 and CDR2 sequences are MNHNY and SVGAGI (reference sequence). The CDR3 here is CASSYSQGSYEQYF. CDR3 nucleotides: TGTGCCAGCAGTTACTCTCAGGGTTCCTACGAGCAGTACTTC.

The CDR3 DNA sequence: TGTGCCAGCGGGAACACCGGGGAGCTGTTTTTT. This gives the protein CASGNTGELFF. This sequence joins TRBV9 and TRBJ2-2; D not certain. The CDR3 has 11 residues. Trimming shortened V by 7 bases and J by 1 base, and 2 bases separated the two germline ends. Germline loops: CDR1 SGDLS, CDR2 YYNGEE.

This chain joins TRBV28 and TRBJ2-7; perhaps TRBD2 as D (5 bases). With 6 bases removed from V and 7 bases from J, the gap between germline ends came to 10 bases. CDR1 and CDR2 from the germline V gene are MDHEN and SYDVKM. The CDR3 length is 11 residues. The CDR3 reads CASRLAKEQYF. Here the CDR3 DNA reads TGTGCCAGCAGGTTAGCGAAAGAGCAGTACTTC. The whole variable domain, remainder taken from reference TRBV28 and TRBJ2-7, is DVKVTQSSRYLVKRTGEKVFLECVQDMDHENMFWYRQDPGLGLRLIYFSYDVKMKEKGDIPEGYSVSREKKERFSLILESASTNQTSMYLCASRLAKEQYFGPGTRLTVT.

The chain combines TRBV11-2 with TRBJ1-2, with a weak D call TRBD1 (6 bases). This CDR3 region has 15 residues. Germline V gives CDR1 SGHAT, CDR2 FQNNGV. V lost 4 bases and J lost 0, with 12 bases in between. The CDR3 sequence: CASSSYGQPNYGYTF. The CDR3 nucleotides read TGTGCCAGCAGCTCCTATGGACAGCCTAACTATGGCTACACCTTC.

The DNA for the CDR3 is TGTGCCAGCAGCTTAGGAGACGGTAGGGATGGGAATGGCTACACCTTC. Protein product: CASSLGDGRDGNGYTF. The chain couples TRBV7-9 to TRBJ1-2; D ambiguous. The V end lost 1 base, the J end lost 6 bases, and 18 bases lay between the germline ends. This CDR3 has 16 residues. CDR1 is SEHNR and CDR2 is FQNEAQ in the germline V gene (reference sequence).

This chain uses TRBV29-1 with TRBJ2-7; 7 bases map to TRBD1. Germline assignment: CDR1 SQVTM and CDR2 ANQGSEA. The CDR3 totals 14 residues. The V segment lost 4 bases and the J segment 0 bases; nucleotides outside the gene matches: 6. CDR3 sequence: CSVVPQGRSYEQYF. The CDR3 nucleotides read TGCAGCGTTGTCCCACAGGGGCGCTCCTACGAGCAGTACTTC.

The chain carries TRBV9 and TRBJ1-1; D is ambiguous. V was clipped by 0 bases and J by 0 bases, with 9 bases between them. The CDR3 length is 15 residues. CDR1 and CDR2 from the germline V gene are SGDLS and YYNGEE. This CDR3 reads CASSVEAGMNTEAFF. CDR3 DNA: TGTGCCAGCAGCGTAGAGGCGGGGATGAACACTGAAGCTTTCTTT.

The V and J genes are TRBV21-1 and TRBJ1-2; TRBD1, the table's D call, lacks a check against the DNA. TRBV21-1 is an annotated pseudogene. CDR3 size: 17 residues. Here the CDR3 reads CASSEPIGYRKTYGYTF. The CDR3 DNA reads as TGTGCCAGCAGCGAGCCAATAGGCTACAGAAAGACCTATGGCTACACCTTC.

The chain uses TRBV5-4 and TRBJ2-5, with 7 positions matching TRBD1. From germline, CDR1 is SGHNT and CDR2 YYREEE (reference sequence). The CDR3 length is 15 residues. V dropped 4 bases and J dropped 2; count of bases not matched to a gene: 8. The DNA for the CDR3 is TGTGCCAGCAGCCGGACAGGAAGGAGTCAAGAGACCCAGTACTTC. Translation: CASSRTGRSQETQYF.

This chain connects TRBV6-6 to TRBJ1-5, with D uncertain. The germline gives CDR1 MNHNY, CDR2 SVGAGI (reference sequence). The CDR3 spans 15 residues. V lost 6 bases and J 1 base, leaving 13 bases between the germline ends. CDR3 loop: CASSLSSRSNQPQHF. The CDR3 DNA sequence: TGTGCCAGCAGCCTAAGTTCTAGAAGCAATCAGCCCCAGCATTTT.

This clone has just a few counts. This rearrangement joins TRBV6-5 to TRBJ2-3; D uncertain. The ends were cut back, 6 bases at V and 0 bases at J, with 10 bases in the middle. Germline values: CDR1 MNHEY, CDR2 SVGAGI. This CDR3 spans 14 amino acids. The CDR3 loop reads CASSYDLSTDTQYF. The CDR3 DNA follows: TGTGCCAGCAGCTACGACCTTAGCACAGATACGCAGTATTTT.

The rearrangement joins TRBV2 to TRBJ2-7; perhaps TRBD2 as D (5 bases). The germline V and J ends were trimmed by 7 bases and 1 base, with 11 bases remaining between them. The CDR3 is made up of 13 amino acids. Germline V lookup: CDR1 SNHLY, CDR2 FYNNEI. The CDR3 DNA is TGTGCCAGCATTGGGAGAGCTTCCTACGAGCAGTACTTC. This sequence encodes CASIGRASYEQYF.

The chain has TRBV9 and TRBJ2-7; the D gene is possibly TRBD1 (6 bases). Germline values: CDR1 SGDLS, CDR2 YYNGEE. With 3 bases removed from V and 0 bases from J, the gap between germline ends came to 10 bases. The CDR3 has 14 residues. The CDR3 bases are TGTGCCAGCAGCGGACGGGACAACTCCTACGAGCAGTACTTC. Amino acid sequence: CASSGRDNSYEQYF.